The 32 T cell receptor beta chains below all came from one sample that was sequenced in a study of T-cell reconstitution after alpha-beta-depleted transplantation in children. TCRbeta library construction was performed incorporating unique molecular identifiers. MiXCR, applied by TCRdb to the PCR reads, yields one record per CDR3 protein. In the table there are 550,000 to 800,000 distinct CDR3 sequences, about an eighth of which are singletons. The sequences come from PBMCs, collected before TCRalphabeta/CD19-depleted stem cell transplant. These receptors all stem from a girl between 2 and 10 years old with congenital amegakaryocytic thrombocytopenia, due to receive a stem cell transplant.

The chain uses TRBV12-3 or TRBV12-4 and TRBJ2-1; 10 bases align to TRBD2. Germline trimming cut 0 bases from V and 7 bases from J; bases unmatched to any gene: 12. The CDR3 totals 18 residues. CDR3 bases: TGTGCCAGCAGTTTAGCGCCTTATCTAGCGGGAGTGGGTAATGAGCAGTTCTTC. Translated: CASSLAPYLAGVGNEQFF.

This clonotype showed up just a few times. The rearrangement joins TRBV5-1 to TRBJ2-6; 9 bases agree with TRBD2. With 5 bases clipped from V and 4 bases from J, the junction kept 10 bases outside the gene matches. The CDR3 contains 17 residues. The germline CDR1 and CDR2 sequences are SGHRS and YFSETQ. CDR3 nucleotides: TGCGCCAGCAGTGGTATAGCGGGAGTTCTGGGGGCCAACGTCCTGACTTTC. Its translation: CASSGIAGVLGANVLTF.

This clonotype showed up many times. The CDR3 sequence is CSVGVVAGRNEQFF. CDR3 sequence (DNA): TGCAGCGTTGGGGTGGTAGCGGGCCGCAATGAGCAGTTCTTC. V gene TRBV29-1 combines with J gene TRBJ2-1; 7 nucleotides match TRBD2. V was clipped by 4 bases and J by 6 bases; unmatched bases: 9. Germline CDR1 reads SQVTM; CDR2 reads ANQGSEA. CDR3 length: 14 residues.

This clonotype was seen repeatedly, ten times or more. The rearrangement uses TRBV5-4 and TRBJ2-1; D call uncertain. The CDR3 consists of 14 residues. Trimming took off 4 bases at V and 4 bases at J, with 12 bases between the two ends. Germline V gene sequence: CDR1 SGHNT, CDR2 YYREEE (reference sequence). The CDR3 DNA is TGTGCCAGCAGCCCCCTGGGGATGTACAATGAGCAGTTCTTC. Its translation: CASSPLGMYNEQFF.

This chain connects TRBV11-2 to TRBJ2-7; D gene uncertain. The germline gives CDR1 SGHAT, CDR2 FQNNGV. Trimming took off 5 bases at V and 3 bases at J, with 8 bases between the two ends. This CDR3 is 12 amino acids long. CDR3 amino acids: CASSTLGYEQYF. The CDR3 nucleotides are TGTGCCAGCAGCACCCTCGGCTACGAGCAGTACTTC.

This clonotype was picked up a small number of times. This chain links TRBV27 with TRBJ2-3; TRBD2 matches 7 bases. Germline V gene data show CDR1 as MNHEY and CDR2 as SMNVEV (reference sequence). The CDR3 consists of 14 residues. V was pared by 11 bases and J by 3 bases, with 11 bases of the junction left unmatched. The CDR3 region has the DNA TGTGCCGCCCGCCGCGGGAGAGAAACAGATACGCAGTATTTT. It yields the protein CAARRGRETDTQYF.

This clonotype was recorded many times. This sequence joins TRBV28 and TRBJ2-1; weak D call: TRBD1 (6 bases). Germline CDR1 is MDHEN and CDR2 is SYDVKM. The V gene lost 5 bases and the J gene lost 4 bases, with 21 bases spanning the gap. CDR3 length: 17 residues. The CDR3 nucleotides are TGTGCCAGCAGTCAAACAGGGCTGGGCTCACGATACAATGAGCAGTTCTTC. Translation: CASSQTGLGSRYNEQFF.

This clonotype has more than one count but fewer than ten. The chain uses TRBV6-1 and TRBJ2-1; a possible D gene is TRBD1 (8 bases). V was pared by 6 bases and J by 4 bases, with 22 bases between. The CDR3 is made up of 17 amino acids. Germline loops: CDR1 MNHNS, CDR2 SASEGT. In DNA form, the CDR3 reads TGTGCCAGCAGCTCTCAGGGGGCGGGCGGGGGATACAATGAGCAGTTCTTC. As protein: CASSSQGAGGGYNEQFF.

The V gene is TRBV6-1, the J gene TRBJ1-3; no clear D gene. Germline lookup yields CDR1 MNHNS and CDR2 SASEGT. Trimming left V 6 bases short and J 0 bases short, with 12 bases between. The CDR3 totals 15 residues. The CDR3 region is CASSPGVLSGNTIYF. DNA for the CDR3: TGTGCCAGCAGCCCCGGGGTGCTCTCTGGAAACACCATATATTTT.

This clonotype has at least ten counts. The rearrangement joins TRBV20-1 to TRBJ2-7; D unresolved. CDR3 length equals 14 residues. CDR1 is DFQATT, CDR2 SNEGSKA, per germline (reference sequence). V gave up 0 bases and J gave up 0 bases, with 9 bases separating them. The CDR3, as DNA: TGCAGTGCTAGAGACCTTTTGGGCTCCTACGAGCAGTACTTC. This encodes CSARDLLGSYEQYF.

This clonotype occurred many times. The CDR3: CASSDSGRPYNEQFF. The CDR3 coding sequence is TGTGCCAGCAGTGATAGCGGGAGACCCTACAATGAGCAGTTCTTC. The rearrangement uses TRBV12-3 or TRBV12-4 and TRBJ2-1; 9 bases align to TRBD2. V lost 5 bases to trimming and J lost 2 bases; unmatched junction nucleotides: 4. This CDR3 is 15 amino acids long.

The chain has TRBV10-1 and TRBJ2-2; tentative D call: TRBD2 (6 bases). Germline V CDR1 and CDR2: WNHNN, SYGVQD (reference sequence). This CDR3 is built from 18 residues. The V end lost 10 bases, the J end lost 4 bases, and 28 bases lay between the germline ends. CDR3 residues: CAIDYIRAGRPSTGELFF. The DNA of the CDR3 is TGCGCCATCGACTATATCCGGGCGGGACGTCCCTCCACCGGGGAGCTGTTTTTT.

This clonotype appeared a few times. The chain uses TRBV20-1 and TRBJ2-1; no clear D. Trimming removed 1 base from V and 10 bases from J, with 11 bases in between. The CDR3 sequence is 12 residues long. Germline V gene lookup returns CDR1 DFQATT and CDR2 SNEGSKA (reference sequence). The CDR3: CSARVGAGEQFF. The CDR3 region has the DNA TGCAGTGCTAGAGTTGGTGCCGGGGAGCAGTTCTTC.

V gene TRBV7-6 combines with J gene TRBJ2-2; perhaps TRBD1 as D (5 bases). The germline V gene encodes CDR1 SGHVS and CDR2 FNYEAQ. The length of the CDR3 is 16 residues. The V end lost 5 bases, the J end lost 1 base, and 14 bases lay between the germline ends. The CDR3 coding sequence is TGTGCCAGCAGCCGGGTTCCAGGGCGGAACACCGGGGAGCTGTTTTTT. It translates to CASSRVPGRNTGELFF.

This clonotype was seen only a few times. Mismatch with germline at one junction end may stem from a read error. The gene calls are TRBV12-3 or TRBV12-4 and TRBJ2-7; possibly TRBD1 or TRBD2 for D (5 bases each). This CDR3 is 12 amino acids long. Here the CDR3 DNA reads TGTGCCAGCAGTTTTTCGAGGGGCGAGTCCCTCTTC. Translated: CASSFSRGESLF.

The V and J genes are TRBV19 and TRBJ2-7, with 7 bases identical to TRBD2. The V gene's germline CDR1 is LNHDA and CDR2 SQIVND (reference sequence). This CDR3 is built from 16 residues. V trimming: 5 bases; J trimming: 3 bases; junction bases outside the gene matches: 13. The CDR3 here is CASSSQLARDYYEQYF. The CDR3 nucleotides are TGTGCCAGTAGTTCCCAACTAGCGAGGGATTACTACGAGCAGTACTTC.

This clonotype was found many times. This chain links TRBV10-3 with TRBJ1-2; TRBD1 is a possible D gene (6 bases). CDR1 and CDR2 (germline): ENHRY, SYGVKD. V was pared by 4 bases and J by 5 bases, with 23 bases between. The CDR3 totals 17 residues. This CDR3 is CAISVPFAGETRYGYTF. As DNA, the CDR3 is TGTGCCATCAGTGTTCCTTTCGCAGGGGAGACAAGATATGGCTACACCTTC.

This clonotype was recorded many times. The chain carries TRBV29-1 and TRBJ1-1, with D uncertain. Germline loops: CDR1 SQVTM, CDR2 ANQGSEA. This CDR3 is 12 amino acids long. Trimming cost V 4 bases and J 6 bases, with 12 bases left between them. CDR3 DNA sequence: TGCAGCGTTGTGCGGGAGGTCCCTGAAGCTTTCTTT. Its protein is CSVVREVPEAFF.

This clonotype was seen ten or more times. The rearrangement uses TRBV20-1 and TRBJ1-5, with unresolved D. Between the trimmed V and J ends, which lost 0 bases and 10 bases, there was a span of 10 bases. From germline, CDR1 is DFQATT and CDR2 SNEGSKA (reference sequence). CDR3 length: 12 amino acids. The CDR3 DNA is TGCAGTGCTAGAGAAACCGACGCTCCCCAGCATTTT. Translating gives CSARETDAPQHF.

This chain joins TRBV10-3 and TRBJ2-7; D call uncertain. Germline V CDR1 and CDR2: ENHRY, SYGVKD. This CDR3 has 13 amino acids. The V gene lost 6 bases and the J gene lost 7 bases, with 16 bases spanning the gap. The CDR3 is CAIRRSDPGEQYF. The CDR3 DNA follows: TGTGCCATCAGACGGAGCGACCCCGGGGAGCAGTACTTC.

This clonotype was counted many times. The gene calls are TRBV5-1 and TRBJ2-7; D is uncertain. Germline lookup yields CDR1 SGHRS and CDR2 YFSETQ. The V and J ends lost 1 base and 6 bases respectively, with 23 bases between them. The CDR3 extends over 17 amino acids. The CDR3 DNA reads TGCGCCAGCAGCTTGTTGGGTGGGCCTCGATGGGTCAGCGAGCAGTACTTC. Protein: CASSLLGGPRWVSEQYF.

This clonotype was seen more than once but under ten times. The chain has TRBV5-1 and TRBJ2-6, with unresolved D. Trimming left V 1 base short and J 0 bases short, with 8 bases between. The CDR3 runs to 16 residues. Germline values: CDR1 SGHRS, CDR2 YFSETQ. The CDR3 loop reads CASSLNVGSGANVLTF. The CDR3 DNA reads as TGCGCCAGCAGCTTGAACGTAGGCTCTGGGGCCAACGTCCTGACTTTC.

This clonotype was detected many times. This sequence joins TRBV20-1 and TRBJ2-3, with D tentatively TRBD2 (7 bases). This CDR3 has 12 amino acids. Germline V gives CDR1 DFQATT, CDR2 SNEGSKA (reference sequence). Deletions cut 5 bases from V and 2 bases from J, with 8 bases between. The CDR3 spells CSAGGATDTQYF. The CDR3 bases are TGCAGTGCTGGGGGGGCCACAGATACGCAGTATTTT.

This clonotype was recorded many times. The V and J genes are TRBV20-1 and TRBJ2-7, with 7 bases matching TRBD2. There are 13 residues in the CDR3. V trimming: 3 bases; J trimming: 3 bases; junction bases outside the gene matches: 5. Germline CDR1 reads DFQATT; CDR2 reads SNEGSKA (reference sequence). The CDR3 DNA reads TGCAGTGCTAGGGGGCTAGCGGTCTACGAGCAGTACTTC. Amino acids: CSARGLAVYEQYF.

The rearrangement links TRBV12-3 or TRBV12-4 to TRBJ1-3; D gene uncertain. This CDR3 is built from 15 residues. V was shortened by 3 bases and J by 2 bases, with 11 bases between the two germline ends. The CDR3 DNA follows: TGTGCCAGCAGTTTTGAGGGAGGGACTGGAAACACCATATATTTT. It encodes CASSFEGGTGNTIYF.

The rearrangement joins TRBV5-1 to TRBJ2-2; 10 bases fit TRBD2. From germline, CDR1 is SGHRS and CDR2 YFSETQ. The length of the CDR3 is 18 residues. J was trimmed by 0 bases and V by 4 bases; bases with no gene match: 9. The CDR3 sequence: CASSPKLAGGSNTGELFF. The CDR3 nucleotides are TGCGCCAGCAGCCCCAAGTTAGCGGGAGGATCGAACACCGGGGAGCTGTTTTTT.

The CDR3 here is CASSLFPKETQYF. In nucleotides, the CDR3 is TGTGCCAGCAGCTTATTCCCAAAAGAGACCCAGTACTTC. This sequence joins TRBV7-2 and TRBJ2-5, with D uncertain. CDR1 and CDR2 (germline): SGHTA, FQGNSA. The CDR3 consists of 13 residues. The germline V and J ends were trimmed by 2 bases and 3 bases, with 7 bases remaining between them.

This clonotype was seen ten or more times. The chain joins TRBV5-1 to TRBJ2-1; the match to TRBD2 covers 13 bases. The CDR3 totals 18 residues. Per the germline V gene, CDR1 is SGHRS and CDR2 is YFSETQ. V shed 4 bases and J 6 bases; nucleotides not matched to a gene: 13. DNA for the CDR3: TGCGCCAGCAGCCCTTTGACTAGCGGGAGGTTGGTGGGCAATGAGCAGTTCTTC. This translates into CASSPLTSGRLVGNEQFF.

This clonotype was recorded a few times. The V and J genes are TRBV11-2 and TRBJ2-7; 16 bases match TRBD2. Germline V CDR1 and CDR2: SGHAT, FQNNGV. This CDR3 is built from 20 residues. V shed 5 bases, J shed 2 bases, and the junction held 15 bases outside the gene matches. CDR3 region: CASSPRPGTSGRAGTYEQYF. The DNA for the CDR3 is TGTGCCAGCAGCCCACGCCCTGGGACTAGCGGGAGGGCTGGAACCTACGAGCAGTACTTC.

There are many counts of this clonotype. The rearrangement links TRBV12-3 or TRBV12-4 to TRBJ2-1; D is uncertain. This CDR3 has 11 amino acids. With 6 bases removed from V and 12 bases from J, the gap between germline ends came to 12 bases. The CDR3 reads CASRSRGGQFF. The CDR3 DNA reads TGTGCCAGCAGATCTCGTGGTGGGCAGTTCTTC.

Many counts were recorded for this clonotype. The V gene is TRBV20-1, the J gene TRBJ1-2, with 7 nucleotides matching TRBD1. From germline, CDR1 is DFQATT and CDR2 SNEGSKA (reference sequence). Trimming took 5 bases from V and 14 from J; bases not matched to a gene: 11. The CDR3 runs 11 residues. As DNA, the CDR3 is TGCAGTGCTTCGGACAGGCCCCGGGAGACCTTC. Encoded protein: CSASDRPRETF.

The chain joins TRBV5-1 to TRBJ2-7; TRBD1 aligns across 7 bases. Unmatched junction bases numbered 9, after V lost 7 bases and J lost 2 bases. The CDR3 is made up of 14 amino acids. Germline-derived CDR1 and CDR2 are SGHRS and YFSETQ. The CDR3 DNA is TGCGCCAGCCGTCCGAGGGGACAGCCCTACGAGCAGTACTTC. Protein: CASRPRGQPYEQYF.